The sample holds a few counts of the clone carrying this TCR beta chain. The antigen remains undetermined. These data come from a study of cytomegalovirus exposure and HLA in healthy donors. Study-wide results and caveats: Earlier analysis found most TCR beta V segments productive about 90% or about 30% of the time.

The PCR had 60 Vbeta and 13 Jbeta primers. Sequencing was performed with immunoSEQ multiplex PCR; in TCRdb, only in-frame clones are kept and a portion is missing. The data contain around 140,000 clones, about 80% of them singletons. Germline values: CDR1 SEHNR, CDR2 FQNEAQ (reference sequence). With 5 bases clipped from V and 4 bases from J, the junction kept 7 bases outside the gene matches. CDR3 length: 15 amino acids. The chain has TRBV7-9 and TRBJ2-5, with TRBD2 identical over 10 bases. Sequencing was done on a sample of PBMCs. This TCR was recovered from a woman in her thirties or forties in good health and CMV-seronegative. The DNA of the CDR3 is TGTGCCAGCAGCCTGGGACTAGCGAACGTAGAGACCCAGTACTTC. Translating it yields CASSLGLANVETQYF.